This T cell receptor beta chain derives from a study of cytomegalovirus exposure and HLA in healthy donors. General observations from the study: According to the study, 180 or so TCR beta chains were cytomegalovirus-associated. In an earlier analysis, in some 600 donors, most V segments appeared productive either ~87% or ~30% of the time.

Trimming pared 5 bases from V and 2 bases from J, leaving 19 bases between. The CDR3 has 16 amino acids. The germline gives CDR1 SGHAT, CDR2 FQNNGV. Amplification used 60 Vbeta primers and 13 Jbeta primers. The assay was immunoSEQ multiplex PCR, and TCRdb's table has in-frame clones only and misses some. The sample includes tens of thousands of clones, 50% to 70% seen only once; the top ten take 10% to 15%. Notes on this clone: Antigen specificity is unknown.

The sample comprised PBMCs. The receptor was derived from a human donor in good health. This chain connects TRBV11-2 to TRBJ2-7; D unclear. The CDR3 DNA follows: TGTGCCAGCAGCCGTCACACCAGCGACCAGCCCTACGAGCAGTACTTC. This sequence encodes CASSRHTSDQPYEQYF.